These 21 T cell receptor beta chains share one sample of origin, sequenced in a study of tumor and adjacent non-tumor tissue in lung cancer. TCRbeta libraries were built with three rounds of nested PCR, modified from ARM-PCR. TCRdb itself ran the multiplex PCR reads through MiXCR, one entry per CDR3 protein. This sample has about 110,000 distinct CDR3 sequences, with over 75% found just once. No cell sorting was done before RNA was extracted from the tissue. Sequencing input: lung tumor tissue. These receptors came from a man aged 70 or older with non-small cell lung cancer.

The chain joins TRBV6-5 to TRBJ2-1; TRBD2 is a possible D gene (7 bases). Trimming removed 4 bases from V and 9 bases from J, with 31 bases in between. Germline V gene data show CDR1 as MNHEY and CDR2 as SVGAGI. The CDR3 has 19 residues. Here the CDR3 DNA reads TGTGCCAGCAGTTTACTGAGCGGGGTAGGGGGAGGCCGAGGATTTGAGCAGTTCTTC. Amino acid sequence: CASSLLSGVGGGRGFEQFF.

The chain joins TRBV6-1 to TRBJ1-1; no firm D call. V was cut by 8 bases and J by 1 base, with 5 bases left in between. CDR3 size: 11 residues. Germline V CDR1 and CDR2: MNHNS, SASEGT. The chain's CDR3 is CASVENTEAFF. CDR3 sequence (DNA): TGTGCCAGCGTTGAGAACACTGAAGCTTTCTTT.

In regard to this clonotype: An end of the junction differs from the germline gene, which may be a read error. The rearrangement uses TRBV6-5 and TRBJ2-1; 8 positions agree with TRBD2. The CDR3 has 15 residues. Germline CDR1 is MNHEY and CDR2 is SVGAGI. CDR3 DNA: TGTGCCAGCAGTTACCAAGCGGGAGTGAGCAATGATCAGTTATTC. Protein product: CASSYQAGVSNDQLF.

With respect to this clonotype: One end of the junction is discordant with germline, which a read error may explain. The V gene is TRBV11-2, the J gene TRBJ1-1, with D uncertain. Germline CDR1 SGHAT, CDR2 FQNNGV. This CDR3 spans 16 amino acids. The CDR3 DNA follows: TGTGCCAGCAGCTTAGCTGAGATTGGGATGAACATTGAAGCTTTCTTT. Protein product: CASSLAEIGMNIEAFF.

As concerns this clonotype: Compared with germline, one end of the junction differs, possibly owing to a read error. The rearrangement links TRBV6-5 to TRBJ2-2, with 11 bases fitting TRBD1. Germline assignment: CDR1 MNHEY and CDR2 SVGAGI. The CDR3 runs 19 residues. CDR3 nucleotide sequence: TGTGCCAGCGGTTACTACCCCCCCGGGACAGGGGGTAGTTGCGGGGAGCTGTTTTTT. Translated, it gives CASGYYPPGTGGSCGELFF.

For this clonotype: One end of the junction fails to match germline, which may point to a read error. The genes are TRBV11-2 and TRBJ2-7, with 8 positions matching TRBD2. The CDR3 is made up of 14 amino acids. The germline V gene has CDR1 SGHAT and CDR2 FQNNGV. The CDR3 nucleotides read TGTACCAGCAACTTAGGTAGCGGGACCTACGAGCATTACTTC. Translation gives CTSNLGSGTYEHYF.

To note about this clonotype: In this CDR3 the conserved last residue, phenylalanine or tryptophan, is missing, so a read error is likely. This sequence joins TRBV6-5 and TRBJ1-1, with 7 bases that match TRBD1. J lost 4 bases, V lost 6 bases, and 11 bases had no gene match. Germline lookup yields CDR1 MNHEY and CDR2 SVGAGI. The CDR3 is 15 amino acids. CDR3 DNA: TGTGCCAGCAGGACAGGGACAGAGTTCGTCACTGAAGCTTTCTTA. Translated: CASRTGTEFVTEAFL.

For this clonotype: The germline gene is not matched at one end of the junction; a read error may be the cause. This CDR3 reads CASTRAGAFTEAFF. CDR3 nucleotides: TGTGCTAGCACACGGGCGGGGGCGTTCACTGAAGCTTTCTTT. V is TRBV11-3 and J is TRBJ1-1; the D gene is possibly TRBD1 (6 bases). There are 14 residues in the CDR3. Germline V CDR1 and CDR2: SGHNT, YENEEA.

The chain recombines TRBV6-2 or TRBV6-3 with TRBJ1-1, with 7 bases lining up with TRBD1. The CDR3 contains 12 residues. Germline V CDR1 and CDR2: MNHEY, SVGEGT. CDR3 DNA: TGTGCTAACAGGGACAGGAACACTGAAGCTTTCTTT. The encoded protein is CANRDRNTEAFF.

Worth noting for this clonotype: No conserved phenylalanine or tryptophan is present at the end of the CDR3, so a read error is the likely explanation. The rearrangement links TRBV6-1 to TRBJ2-5, with 7 bases fitting TRBD2. CDR3 length equals 16 residues. V shed 4 bases, J shed 1 base, and the junction held 9 bases outside the gene matches. Germline-derived CDR1 and CDR2 are MNHNS and SASEGT. The CDR3 DNA reads TGTGCCAGCAGTGTTCAAGAGGGAGGGCCCCAAGAGACCCAGTACATC. Translation: CASSVQEGGPQETQYI.

The rearrangement links TRBV29-1 to TRBJ1-2; D ambiguous. The CDR3 runs 12 residues. From germline, CDR1 is SQVTM and CDR2 ANQGSEA. The CDR3 spells CFVDWVRYGYTF. As DNA, the CDR3 is TGCTTCGTTGACTGGGTTCGGTATGGCTACACCTTC.

A note on this clonotype: The junction shows a germline mismatch at one end, possibly a read error. The CDR3 here is CASRFGRYDEQFF. CDR3 DNA: TGTGCCAGCAGATTTGGGCGCTACGATGAGCAGTTCTTC. The genes are TRBV5-6 and TRBJ2-1; no clear D gene. The CDR3 sequence is 13 residues long. The germline CDR1 and CDR2 sequences are SGHDT and YYEEEE.

As for this clonotype: The conserved phenylalanine or tryptophan is not found at the CDR3 terminus, so this likely reflects a read error. The chain combines TRBV11-2 with TRBJ1-2, with D perhaps TRBD1 (5 bases). CDR1 and CDR2 (germline): SGHAT, FQNNGV. The CDR3 is made up of 15 amino acids. The ends were cut back, 3 bases at V and 5 bases at J, with 16 bases in the middle. CDR3: CASSFQGLVDYGYTY. The CDR3 nucleotides read TGTGCCAGCAGCTTCCAGGGCTTAGTGGATTATGGCTACACCTAC.

Note on this clonotype: This may be a read error, as it is one base from a much larger clone. V usage is TRBV28 and J usage is TRBJ2-7, with TRBD2 identical over 14 bases. Unmatched junction bases numbered 13, after V lost 1 base and J lost 5 bases. The length of the CDR3 is 19 residues. From germline, CDR1 is MDHEN and CDR2 SYDVKM. The CDR3 coding sequence is TGTGCCAGCAGTTTATTCGCCGGGGGACTAGCGGGAGTCATCGACGAGCAGTACTTC. Translated, it gives CASSLFAGGLAGVIDEQYF.

The rearrangement links TRBV4-1 to TRBJ1-5; D is unclear. The closer fit of TRBJ2-3 to the DNA end suggests the J call may be wrong. Germline V gene data show CDR1 as MGHRA and CDR2 as YSYEKL. The CDR3 runs 16 residues. This CDR3 is CASSQEPTYSNQPQYF. The CDR3 DNA reads as TGCGCCAGCAGCCAAGAACCGACCTATAGCAATCAGCCCCAGTATTTT.

On this clonotype: This may come from a read error, since a much larger clone is one base off. This chain uses TRBV20-1 with TRBJ1-5; D unclear. The CDR3 consists of 13 residues. CDR1 and CDR2 (germline): DFQATT, SNEGSKA (reference sequence). The V end lost 5 bases, the J end lost 3 bases, and 11 bases lay between the germline ends. The CDR3 coding sequence is TGCAGTGCTTTGGGGAGAACCAATCAGCCCCAGCATTTT. Amino acid sequence: CSALGRTNQPQHF.

The rearrangement joins TRBV12-3 or TRBV12-4 to TRBJ1-3; TRBD1 is a possible D gene (6 bases). Trimming removed 6 bases from V and 4 bases from J, with 16 bases in between. This CDR3 contains 15 residues. DNA for the CDR3: TGTGCCAGCAGCGCGAACAGGGCGGGGGGAAACACCATATATTTT. This translates into CASSANRAGGNTIYF.

V is TRBV18 and J is TRBJ1-2; a possible D gene is TRBD1 (5 bases). Germline V lookup: CDR1 KGHSH, CDR2 LQKENI. The CDR3 sequence is 14 residues long. Trimming removed 0 bases at V and 7 bases at J, with 12 bases between. CDR3 coding DNA: TGTGCCAGCTCACCACCAACCGGGACGCTTGGCTACACCTTC. Encoded protein: CASSPPTGTLGYTF.

The chain combines TRBV5-1 with TRBJ1-1; 7 bases are shared with TRBD1. CDR1 is SGHRS, CDR2 YFSETQ, per germline. There are 13 residues in the CDR3. V was clipped by 4 bases and J by 11 bases; unmatched bases: 11. The DNA of the CDR3 is TGCGCCAGCAGCCGGGGGGAGGGGGCCTCGGCTTTCTTT. This gives the protein CASSRGEGASAFF.

Worth noting for this clonotype: Possible read error: a much larger clone is one base away. A read error is likely, as this CDR3 ends without the conserved phenylalanine or tryptophan. The V call is TRBV28, the J call TRBJ2-3; 7 bases are a match to TRBD2. The length of the CDR3 is 15 residues. CDR1 is MDHEN, CDR2 SYDVKM, per germline. Trimming removed 8 bases from V and 5 bases from J; junction bases left unmatched: 13. In DNA, the CDR3 is TGTGCCAGCCCCCCCTCGCGGGAGTTTCAAGATACGCAGTATATT. It specifies CASPPSREFQDTQYI.

A word on this clonotype: The conserved final phenylalanine or tryptophan is absent from the CDR3, which likely points to a read error. The chain links TRBV5-1 to TRBJ2-2; 7 nucleotides line up with TRBD2. This CDR3 contains 15 residues. Germline lookup yields CDR1 SGHRS and CDR2 YFSETQ. CDR3 protein: CASSSIAGNTGELFS. CDR3 nucleotides: TGCGCCAGTAGCTCTATAGCGGGGAACACCGGGGAGCTGTTTTCT.